Detailed here is one T cell receptor beta chain. These data come from a study of blood T cell repertoires in COVID-19. Background on the study: Collection of acute and convalescent COVID-19 samples took place in the United States, Italy and Spain. T cells, B-cell-depleted T cells, or PBMCs provided the cDNA or gDNA that served as material.

Per the original data handling: Amplified reference gene primers provided the basis for estimating nucleated cell counts. Method: immunoSEQ multiplex PCR; TCRdb's copy keeps in-frame clones and lacks some. The DNA was the basis for D and trimming; V, J and clone size are from that table. Of 37,000 or so clones in the sample, over 80% were seen once. The CDR3 runs 16 residues. Germline V gene lookup returns CDR1 MNHNS and CDR2 SASEGT. Trimming cost V 0 bases and J 6 bases; bases outside gene matches: 6. The receptor was isolated from a human donor in a cohort sampled during active COVID-19. The sample was peripheral blood. This chain connects TRBV6-1 to TRBJ2-2, with 8 nucleotides matching TRBD1. CDR3 in amino acids: CASSEAYRGVAGELFF. The CDR3 DNA sequence: TGTGCCAGCAGTGAAGCCTACAGGGGGGTCGCCGGGGAGCTGTTTTTT.